Below are 17 T cell receptor beta chains sequenced from a single sample in a study of T cell repertoires in cytomegalovirus infection. Each CDR3 protein is one row after TCRdb ran MiXCR on the reads. The top ten clones hold around 15% of a sample with some 940,000 distinct CDR3 sequences, approximately 32% of them seen once. No antigens are known for them. This specimen was cultured CD8+ T cells from PBMCs, taken from culture after CMV antigen stimulation. Source of these receptors: a human donor in good health (CMV status not recorded). Some clones in this sample may be carry-over from other donors' samples.

This clonotype appeared a few times. V is TRBV5-6 and J is TRBJ2-1; TRBD2 matches at 13 bases. The ends lost 4 bases at V and 4 bases at J; junction bases unmatched: 14. Germline V gene data show CDR1 as SGHDT and CDR2 as YYEEEE. CDR3 length: 19 amino acids. The CDR3 here is CASSPRTSGGVELYNEQFF. The DNA for the CDR3 is TGTGCCAGCAGCCCCAGGACTAGCGGGGGAGTCGAACTATACAATGAGCAGTTCTTC.

The chain is built from TRBV6-5 and TRBJ2-1, with D unresolved. CDR1 is MNHEY, CDR2 SVGAGI, per germline. CDR3 length: 16 amino acids. Deletions cut 0 bases from V and 0 bases from J, with 9 bases between. The CDR3, as DNA: TGTGCCAGCAGTTACTCCGGACCTAGCTCCTACAATGAGCAGTTCTTC. Protein sequence: CASSYSGPSSYNEQFF.

This chain links TRBV19 with TRBJ1-2; 10 positions agree with TRBD1. The CDR3 is 14 amino acids. Germline V lookup: CDR1 LNHDA, CDR2 SQIVND (reference sequence). J was trimmed by 7 bases and V by 5 bases; bases with no gene match: 7. CDR3 nucleotides: TGTGCCAGTAGTCCCGGGACAGGGGCATTTGGCTACACCTTC. It encodes CASSPGTGAFGYTF. Full variable domain (missing parts from reference TRBV19 and TRBJ1-2): DGGITQSPKYLFRKEGQNVTLSCEQNLNHDAMYWYRQDPGQGLRLIYYSQIVNDFQKGDIAEGYSVSREKKESFPLTVTSAQKNPTAFYLCASSPGTGAFGYTFGSGTRLTVV.

The chain employs TRBV2 and TRBJ1-1; 9 positions match TRBD1. CDR3 size: 16 residues. Germline CDR1 and CDR2: SNHLY and FYNNEI. The V segment lost 5 bases and the J segment 3 bases; nucleotides outside the gene matches: 10. CDR3 in amino acids: CASSHPRDREDTEAFF. CDR3 sequence (DNA): TGTGCCAGCAGTCACCCACGGGACAGGGAAGACACTGAAGCTTTCTTT.

This clonotype was found a few times. The chain couples TRBV6-2 or TRBV6-3 to TRBJ1-1; D not resolved. The CDR3 covers 12 residues. Germline V gene sequence: CDR1 MNHEY, CDR2 SVGEGT. The V and J ends lost 10 bases and 1 base respectively, with 10 bases between them. CDR3 sequence: CATRRRNTEAFF. DNA for the CDR3: TGTGCCACTAGGCGGCGGAACACTGAAGCTTTCTTT.

In this sample, this clonotype turned up a few times. This rearrangement joins TRBV19 to TRBJ2-1; maybe TRBD1 (6 bases). Per germline, CDR1 LNHDA and CDR2 SQIVND (reference sequence). The length of the CDR3 is 15 residues. With 6 bases removed from V and 1 base from J, the gap between germline ends came to 13 bases. The CDR3 nucleotides are TGTGCCAGTAGCGGACAGTTTAGTTCCTACAATGAGCAGTTCTTC. Translated, it gives CASSGQFSSYNEQFF.

The V gene is TRBV10-3, the J gene TRBJ2-7; 9 bases align to TRBD1. Germline-derived CDR1 and CDR2 are ENHRY and SYGVKD. V was clipped by 6 bases and J by 7 bases; unmatched bases: 10. The CDR3 has 14 amino acids. CDR3 region: CAIRGVDRGEEQYF. Here the CDR3 DNA reads TGTGCCATCAGAGGGGTGGACAGGGGAGAAGAGCAGTACTTC.

This clonotype has at least ten counts. This rearrangement joins TRBV3-1 to TRBJ1-3; D unclear. V gave up 1 base and J gave up 0 bases, with 4 bases separating them. Germline CDR1 LGHDT, CDR2 YNNKEL (reference sequence). CDR3 length: 14 residues. The CDR3 is CASSQASSGNTIYF. The DNA of the CDR3 is TGTGCCAGCAGCCAAGCGAGCTCTGGAAACACCATATATTTT.

This chain joins TRBV6-2 or TRBV6-3 and TRBJ2-7; no definite D call. The CDR3 contains 14 residues. Germline V CDR1 and CDR2: MNHEY, SVGEGT. V gave up 2 bases and J gave up 3 bases, with 11 bases separating them. CDR3 bases: TGTGCCAGCAGTTACGGATCGAACCTCTACGAGCAGTACTTC. It specifies CASSYGSNLYEQYF.

The chain couples TRBV5-6 to TRBJ1-5; 7 bases align to TRBD1. V shed 1 base, J shed 7 bases, and the junction held 8 bases outside the gene matches. Germline V gene data show CDR1 as SGHDT and CDR2 as YYEEEE. The CDR3 sequence is 15 residues long. The CDR3 nucleotides are TGTGCCAGCAGCTTGAGAAGGGGGCTCGAACAGCCCCAGCATTTT. It yields the protein CASSLRRGLEQPQHF.

This clonotype turned up a few times. The gene calls are TRBV19 and TRBJ2-7; the D gene is possibly TRBD2 (6 bases). Germline V gene sequence: CDR1 LNHDA, CDR2 SQIVND (reference sequence). This CDR3 contains 13 residues. V lost 5 bases and J 6 bases, leaving 14 bases between the germline ends. The CDR3 DNA reads TGTGCCAGTAGTGAAACGGGACTCAGCGAGCAGTACGTC. Protein sequence: CASSETGLSEQYV.

The gene calls are TRBV27 and TRBJ2-3; a weak D match, TRBD1 (6 bases). Germline loops: CDR1 MNHEY, CDR2 SMNVEV (reference sequence). The CDR3 consists of 16 residues. V shed 5 bases and J shed 1 base, with 16 bases lying between them. Here the CDR3 reads CASSETGLTRTDTQYF. CDR3 nucleotide sequence: TGTGCCAGCAGTGAGACAGGCCTCACTCGCACAGATACGCAGTATTTT.

This chain joins TRBV10-2 and TRBJ1-6; weak D call: TRBD1 (6 bases). From germline, CDR1 is WSHSY and CDR2 SAAADI. The CDR3 length is 17 residues. Between the trimmed V and J ends, which lost 3 bases and 2 bases, there was a span of 14 bases. CDR3 protein: CASSDRGQGTYNSPLHF. As DNA, the CDR3 is TGCGCCAGCAGTGACAGGGGTCAGGGGACCTATAATTCACCCCTCCACTTT.

The chain joins TRBV6-2 or TRBV6-3 to TRBJ2-5, with 10 bases aligning to TRBD1. The CDR3 has 14 amino acids. Germline CDR1 and CDR2: MNHEY and SVGEGT. The trim removed 6 bases at V and 5 bases at J, leaving 6 bases unmatched. The CDR3 DNA follows: TGTGCCAGCAGCTACGGGACAGGGGTGGAGACCCAGTACTTC. Translated, it gives CASSYGTGVETQYF.

The gene calls are TRBV15 and TRBJ2-7; TRBD1 agrees at 8 bases. CDR1 is LNHNV, CDR2 YYDKDF, per germline (reference sequence). The CDR3 spans 16 residues. V lost 0 bases to trimming and J lost 2 bases; unmatched junction nucleotides: 6. The CDR3 region is CATSRDKGQGAYEQYF. The CDR3 DNA reads as TGTGCCACCAGCAGAGATAAAGGACAGGGCGCCTACGAGCAGTACTTC. Combining the CDR3 with reference TRBV15 and TRBJ2-7 gives the whole variable domain DAMVIQNPRYQVTQFGKPVTLSCSQTLNHNVMYWYQQKSSQAPKLLFHYYDKDFNNEADTPDNFQSRRPNTSFCFLDIRSPGLGDTAMYLCATSRDKGQGAYEQYFGPGTRLTVT.

The V and J genes are TRBV7-6 and TRBJ2-3; D unclear. The germline V and J ends were trimmed by 4 bases and 2 bases, with 16 bases remaining between them. Germline V gene lookup returns CDR1 SGHVS and CDR2 FNYEAQ. The CDR3 covers 16 residues. In DNA, the CDR3 is TGTGCCAGCAGCTCCCCTAGGGCCTTTCTCACAGATACGCAGTATTTT. Translated: CASSSPRAFLTDTQYF. Full variable domain (outside the CDR3, taken from reference TRBV7-6 and TRBJ2-3): GAGVSQSPRYKVTKRGQDVALRCDPISGHVSLYWYRQALGQGPEFLTYFNYEAQQDKSGLPNDRFSAERPEGSISTLTIQRTEQRDSAMYRCASSSPRAFLTDTQYFGPGTRLTVL.

This clonotype has a count of ten or more. This sequence joins TRBV7-6 and TRBJ2-1; TRBD1 matches at 8 bases. The CDR3 totals 15 residues. Germline-derived CDR1 and CDR2 are SGHVS and FNYEAQ. V dropped 6 bases and J dropped 3; count of bases not matched to a gene: 7. The CDR3: CASSSTTGGYNEQFF. Written as DNA, the CDR3 is TGTGCCAGCAGTTCGACTACAGGGGGCTACAATGAGCAGTTCTTC.